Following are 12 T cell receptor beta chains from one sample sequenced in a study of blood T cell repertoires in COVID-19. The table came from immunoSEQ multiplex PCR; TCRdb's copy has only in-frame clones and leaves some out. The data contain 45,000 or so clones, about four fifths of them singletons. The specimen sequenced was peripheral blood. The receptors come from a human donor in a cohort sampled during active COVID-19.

This chain's CDR3 is CASEGLAGVGEQYF. CDR3 coding DNA: TGTGCCAGTGAGGGCCTAGCGGGAGTAGGCGAGCAGTACTTC. This chain links TRBV6-5 with TRBJ2-7, with 10 nucleotides matching TRBD2. With V trimmed by 9 bases and J by 6 bases, 11 bases remained unmatched. CDR3 size: 14 residues. Germline values: CDR1 MNHEY, CDR2 SVGAGI.

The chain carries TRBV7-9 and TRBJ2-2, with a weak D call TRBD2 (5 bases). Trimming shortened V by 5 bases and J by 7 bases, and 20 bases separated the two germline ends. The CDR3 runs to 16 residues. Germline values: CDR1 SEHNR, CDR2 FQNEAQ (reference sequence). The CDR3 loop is CASSDYRAIAGGELFF. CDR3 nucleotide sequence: TGTGCCAGCAGCGACTATAGGGCGATCGCCGGCGGGGAGCTGTTTTTT.

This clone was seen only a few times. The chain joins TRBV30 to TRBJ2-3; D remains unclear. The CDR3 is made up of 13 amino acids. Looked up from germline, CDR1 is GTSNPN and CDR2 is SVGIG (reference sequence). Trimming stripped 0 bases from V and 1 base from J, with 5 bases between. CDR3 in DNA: TGTGCCTGGAGTGTGGGCGGCACAGATACGCAGTATTTT. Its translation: CAWSVGGTDTQYF. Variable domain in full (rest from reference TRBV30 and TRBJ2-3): SQTIHQWPATLVQPVGSPLSLECTVEGTSNPNLYWYRQAAGRGLQLLFYSVGIGQISSEVPQNLSASRPQDRQFILSSKKLLLSDSGFYLCAWSVGGTDTQYFGPGTRLTVL.

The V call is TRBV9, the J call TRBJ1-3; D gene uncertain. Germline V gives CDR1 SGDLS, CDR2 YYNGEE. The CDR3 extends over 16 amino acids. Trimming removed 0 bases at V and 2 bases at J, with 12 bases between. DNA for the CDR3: TGTGCCAGCAGCGTAGCGGTCGGTGAGGCTGGAAACACCATATATTTT. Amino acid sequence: CASSVAVGEAGNTIYF.

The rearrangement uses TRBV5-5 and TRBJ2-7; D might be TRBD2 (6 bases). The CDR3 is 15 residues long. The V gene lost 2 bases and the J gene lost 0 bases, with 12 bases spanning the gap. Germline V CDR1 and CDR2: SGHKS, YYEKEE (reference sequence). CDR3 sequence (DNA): TGTGCCAGCAGCTTACTCGGGGGTCCCTCCTACGAGCAGTACTTC. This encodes CASSLLGGPSYEQYF.

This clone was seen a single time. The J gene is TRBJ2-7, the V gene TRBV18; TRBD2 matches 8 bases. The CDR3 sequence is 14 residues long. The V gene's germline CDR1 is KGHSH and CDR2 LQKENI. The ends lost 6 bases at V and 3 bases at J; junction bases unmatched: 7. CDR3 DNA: TGTGCCAGCTCCGGGGGGGAAAAAGACTACGAGCAGTACTTC. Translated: CASSGGEKDYEQYF.

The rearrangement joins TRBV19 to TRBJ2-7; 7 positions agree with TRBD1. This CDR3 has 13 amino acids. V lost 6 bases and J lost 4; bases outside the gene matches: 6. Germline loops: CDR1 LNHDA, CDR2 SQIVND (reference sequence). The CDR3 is CASSRDRRYEQYF. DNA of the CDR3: TGTGCCAGTAGCAGGGACAGAAGATACGAGCAGTACTTC.

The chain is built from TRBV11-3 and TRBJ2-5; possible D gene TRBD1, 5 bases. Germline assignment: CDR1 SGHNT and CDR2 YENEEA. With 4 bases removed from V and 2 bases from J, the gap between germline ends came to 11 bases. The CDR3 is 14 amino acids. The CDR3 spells CASSWGSLQETQYF. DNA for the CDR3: TGTGCCAGCAGCTGGGGCAGCCTACAAGAGACCCAGTACTTC.

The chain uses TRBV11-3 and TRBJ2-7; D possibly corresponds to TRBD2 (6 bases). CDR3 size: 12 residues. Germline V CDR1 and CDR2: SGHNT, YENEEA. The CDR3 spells CARKPGVAEQYF. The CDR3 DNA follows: TGTGCTCGGAAGCCGGGAGTGGCCGAGCAGTACTTC.

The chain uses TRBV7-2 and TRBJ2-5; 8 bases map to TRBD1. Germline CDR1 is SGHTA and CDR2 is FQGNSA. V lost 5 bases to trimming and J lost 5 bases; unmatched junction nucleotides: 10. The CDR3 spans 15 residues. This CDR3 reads CASSGQGQGYETQYF. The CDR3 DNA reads TGTGCCAGCAGCGGCCAAGGACAGGGTTACGAGACCCAGTACTTC.

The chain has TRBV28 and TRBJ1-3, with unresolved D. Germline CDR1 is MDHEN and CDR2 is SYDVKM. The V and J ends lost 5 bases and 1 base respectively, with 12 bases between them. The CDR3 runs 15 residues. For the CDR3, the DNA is TGTGCCAGCAGTGAAACAAGGGAGTCTGGAAACACCATATATTTT. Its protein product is CASSETRESGNTIYF.

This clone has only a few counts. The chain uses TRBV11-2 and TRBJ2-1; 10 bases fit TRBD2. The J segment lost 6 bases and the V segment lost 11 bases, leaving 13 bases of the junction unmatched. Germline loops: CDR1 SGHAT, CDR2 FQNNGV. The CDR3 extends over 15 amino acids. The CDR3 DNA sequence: TGTGCCTCCAAGTTGGGAGCGGGAGGGCGCAATGAGCAGTTCTTC. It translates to CASKLGAGGRNEQFF.